A single sample is the source of the 31 T cell receptor beta chains below, sequenced in a study of T cell clonality in common variable immunodeficiency. Libraries were prepared by immunoSEQ multiplex PCR; TCRdb keeps only in-frame clonotypes and omits some of them. Singletons are absent from the sample, which has around 60,000 clones. The sample consisted of peripheral blood mononuclear cells. The receptor set was obtained from a person aged 18 to 70 in good health.

This clone came up many times. CDR3 DNA (partial): TGTGCCATCAGTGAGTCTGGGGGCCAAACGGGTGAA. It is translated as CAISESGGQTGE. The entire CDR3 is CAISESGGQTGEAFF. The rearrangement joins TRBV10-3 to TRBJ1-1, with D possibly TRBD1 on 6 matching bases. The CDR3 end falls 3 residues outside the read, so it is completed with the germline J gene. Germline CDR1 is ENHRY and CDR2 is SYGVKD. V gave up 0 bases and J gave up 7 bases, with 15 bases separating them. The CDR3 contains 15 residues.

This clone was seen repeatedly, ten times or more. The sequenced part of the CDR3 DNA is TGTGCCAGCACCCCTATCGATACCGGGGAG. This codes for CASTPIDTGE. The whole CDR3 is CASTPIDTGELFF. The rearrangement uses TRBV2 and TRBJ2-2, with unresolved D. The read ends 3 residues early relative to the CDR3; the germline J gene fills the gap. The germline CDR1 and CDR2 sequences are SNHLY and FYNNEI. The ends were cut back, 7 bases at V and 5 bases at J, with 11 bases in the middle. The CDR3 is 13 amino acids.

This clone was recorded at least ten times. Sequencing ends 3 residues short of the CDR3 end; the germline J gene provides the rest. This chain uses TRBV29-1 with TRBJ2-3; D unresolved. V was trimmed by 5 bases and J by 0 bases, leaving 6 bases between them. This CDR3 is built from 12 residues. CDR1 is SQVTM and CDR2 is ANQGSEA in the germline V gene. The CDR3 region is CSVTNSTDTQYF. The part of the CDR3 DNA that was read is TGCAGCGTTACTAATAGCACAGATACG.

In its sample, this clone was seen a few times. The CDR3 end falls 3 residues outside the read, so it is completed with the germline J gene. J is TRBJ2-3 and V is TRBV7-6; TRBD2 aligns across 10 bases. The CDR3 consists of 16 residues. With V trimmed by 1 base and J by 2 bases, 3 bases remained unmatched. Germline lookup yields CDR1 SGHVS and CDR2 FNYEAQ. The covered CDR3 bases are TGTGCCAGCAGCTTAGGAGGACTAGCGGCCACAGATACG. This gives the protein CASSLGGLAATDT. The whole CDR3 is CASSLGGLAATDTQYF. Drawing the rest from reference TRBV7-6 and TRBJ2-3, the complete variable domain is GAGVSQSPRYKVTKRGQDVALRCDPISGHVSLYWYRQALGQGPEFLTYFNYEAQQDKSGLPNDRFSAERPEGSISTLTIQRTEQRDSAMYRCASSLGGLAATDTQYFGPGTRLTVL.

There are many counts of this clone. The read gets to within 3 residues of the CDR3 end, and the germline J gene fills in the rest. The V gene is TRBV3-1 (or the pseudogene TRBV3-2), the J gene TRBJ2-1, with unresolved D. Germline V lookup: CDR1 LGHDT, CDR2 YNNKEL (reference sequence). The CDR3 is made up of 12 amino acids. Trimming removed 4 bases at V and 9 bases at J, with 10 bases between. The CDR3 is CASSPSFGEQFF. The CDR3 DNA, read in part, is TGTGCCAGCAGCCCCTCATTCGGTGAG.

This clone occurred many times. The read comes to an end 3 residues before the CDR3 does, leaving the germline J gene to fill in the end. The chain links TRBV6-2 or TRBV6-3 to TRBJ2-3, with D maybe TRBD2 (6 bases). This CDR3 comprises 13 residues. Between the trimmed V and J ends, which lost 10 bases and 4 bases, there was a span of 15 bases. Germline assignment: CDR1 MNHEY and CDR2 SVGEGT. The DNA read from the CDR3 is TGTGCCACCACGGACTACAAATCAGATACG. It encodes CATTDYKSDT. The whole CDR3 reads CATTDYKSDTQYF.

There are many counts of this clone. The observed sequence ends 3 residues before the CDR3 terminus, with the missing tail filled in from the germline J gene. The chain is built from TRBV28 and TRBJ2-7; 9 bases map to TRBD1. The junction had 8 bases not matched to a gene; V was cut back by 3 bases and J by 2 bases. CDR1 is MDHEN, CDR2 SYDVKM, per germline. The CDR3 has 16 amino acids. The sequenced CDR3 bases are TGTGCCAGCAGTTTTAAATCCGGGACAGGGACCTACGAG. Amino acids: CASSFKSGTGTYE. The full-length CDR3 reads as CASSFKSGTGTYEQYF.

This clone showed up many times. The read ends 3 residues early relative to the CDR3; the germline J gene fills the gap. V usage is TRBV7-8 and J usage is TRBJ1-5; D is unclear. V shed 4 bases and J shed 3 bases, with 10 bases lying between them. The germline CDR1 and CDR2 sequences are SGHVS and FQNEAQ. The CDR3 is 14 amino acids. The CDR3 protein is CASSSPVPNQPQHF. The CDR3 bases that were read are TGTGCCAGCAGCTCACCGGTCCCCAATCAGCCC. The full variable domain, with the rest looked up from reference TRBV7-8 and TRBJ1-5, is GAGVSQSPRYKVAKRGQDVALRCDPISGHVSLFWYQQALGQGPEFLTYFQNEAQLDKSGLPSDRFFAERPEGSVSTLKIQRTQQEDSAVYLCASSSPVPNQPQHFGDGTRLSIL.

In its sample, this clone was seen many times. The read gets to within 3 residues of the CDR3 end, and the germline J gene fills in the rest. The chain combines TRBV29-1 with TRBJ1-1, with D perhaps matching TRBD1 (6 bases). The germline V gene encodes CDR1 SQVTM and CDR2 ANQGSEA. The CDR3 length is 13 residues. Trimming pared 5 bases from V and 5 bases from J, leaving 15 bases between. CDR3 sequence: CSVIKTGDTEAFF. The part of the CDR3 DNA that was read is TGCAGCGTTATTAAGACAGGCGATACTGAA.

Details on this clone: The read stops 3 residues short of the end of the CDR3; the missing end is completed from the germline J gene. V gene TRBV19 combines with J gene TRBJ1-2; no clear D. The V and J ends lost 5 bases and 4 bases respectively, with 11 bases between them. The CDR3 totals 13 residues. Germline V gene sequence: CDR1 LNHDA, CDR2 SQIVND (reference sequence). The CDR3 here is CASSAGETYGYTF. CDR3 DNA, as far as it was read: TGTGCCAGTAGTGCCGGGGAAACCTATGGC. The full variable domain, in which reference TRBV19 and TRBJ1-2 provide the parts outside the CDR3, is DGGITQSPKYLFRKEGQNVTLSCEQNLNHDAMYWYRQDPGQGLRLIYYSQIVNDFQKGDIAEGYSVSREKKESFPLTVTSAQKNPTAFYLCASSAGETYGYTFGSGTRLTVV.

Ten or more counts support this clone. The read terminates 3 residues ahead of where the CDR3 ends, so the germline J gene completes it. The rearrangement joins TRBV20-1 to TRBJ1-1; 10 bases match TRBD1. Germline V gene sequence: CDR1 DFQATT, CDR2 SNEGSKA (reference sequence). The CDR3 runs to 16 residues. V lost 6 bases to trimming and J lost 1 base; unmatched junction nucleotides: 11. CDR3 protein: CSARPGQGRENTEAFF. The sequenced part of the CDR3 DNA is TGCAGTGCACGTCCGGGACAGGGGCGAGAGAACACTGAA.

This clone was found many times. The read terminates 3 residues ahead of where the CDR3 ends, so the germline J gene completes it. The chain employs TRBV5-5 and TRBJ1-3, with D tentatively TRBD1 (5 bases). Trimming took off 4 bases at V and 6 bases at J, with 14 bases between the two ends. The CDR3 runs 14 residues. Germline V gives CDR1 SGHKS, CDR2 YYEKEE (reference sequence). This chain's CDR3 is CASSPRTRTNTIYF. The CDR3 DNA, read in part, is TGTGCCAGCAGCCCGCGGACAAGAACAAACACC. The variable domain in full, with the rest retrieved from reference TRBV5-5 and TRBJ1-3, is DAGVTQSPTHLIKTRGQQVTLRCSPISGHKSVSWYQQVLGQGPQFIFQYYEKEERGRGNFPDRFSARQFPNYSSELNVNALLLGDSALYLCASSPRTRTNTIYFGEGSWLTVV.

This clone was recorded many times. From the germline J gene comes the end of the CDR3, since the read stops 3 residues before it. The V and J genes are TRBV4-1 and TRBJ2-1; D may be TRBD2 (5 bases). V lost 3 bases, J lost 1 base, and 19 bases lay in between. The CDR3 sequence is 18 residues long. CDR1 MGHRA and CDR2 YSYEKL come from the germline V gene. The CDR3: CASSHPPGLERSYNEQFF. The CDR3 DNA, read in part, is TGCGCCAGCAGCCATCCCCCGGGGTTAGAAAGGTCCTACAATGAG.

This clone was counted ten times or more. With the read ending 3 residues before the CDR3 end, the germline J gene is used to fill in that end. The chain links TRBV30 to TRBJ2-7, with 9 bases fitting TRBD1. This CDR3 has 13 amino acids. V lost 4 bases to trimming and J lost 5 bases; unmatched junction nucleotides: 6. Germline loops: CDR1 GTSNPN, CDR2 SVGIG (reference sequence). The sequenced part of the CDR3 DNA is TGTGCCTGGAACCGGGACAGGGCGAACGAG. Amino acid sequence: CAWNRDRANE. The whole CDR3 region reads CAWNRDRANEQYF.

This clone was counted at least ten times. Coverage ceases 3 residues before the CDR3 finishes, and the germline J gene fills in the end. This chain connects TRBV19 to TRBJ1-3; a possible D gene is TRBD1 (5 bases). Germline-derived CDR1 and CDR2 are LNHDA and SQIVND (reference sequence). The CDR3 is made up of 11 amino acids. CDR3 DNA, as far as it was read: TGTGGTTCTAAGGGGGGAAACACC. Encoded protein: CGSKGGNT. The full-length CDR3 reads as CGSKGGNTIYF.

There are many counts of this clone. The sequenced fragment ends 3 residues before the CDR3 boundary, so the rest is inferred from the germline J gene. The genes are TRBV11-2 and TRBJ1-6, with 9 bases matching TRBD1. Per the germline V gene, CDR1 is SGHAT and CDR2 is FQNNGV. V gave up 5 bases and J gave up 9 bases; unmatched junction bases: 8. The CDR3 consists of 15 residues. The CDR3 is CASSPGQGISSPLHF. The CDR3 bases that were read are TGTGCCAGCAGCCCCGGACAGGGGATAAGTTCACCC.

This clone was seen a few times. This clone may be a read error of a much larger clone one base away. The read falls 3 residues short of the CDR3 end, and the missing part is taken from the germline J gene. The sample contains more than one DNA sequence encoding this CDR3. V and J are TRBV11-2 and TRBJ1-1, with a tentative D call TRBD1 (6 bases). Germline values: CDR1 SGHAT, CDR2 FQNNGV. The CDR3 runs to 14 residues. The part of the CDR3 DNA that was read is TGTGCCAGCAGCCCTCGAGGGGGTGACACTGAG. Translating it yields CASSPRGGDTE. The entire CDR3 sequence reads CASSPRGGDTEAFF. The full variable domain, rest sourced from reference TRBV11-2 and TRBJ1-1, is EAGVAQSPRYKIIEKRQSVAFWCNPISGHATLYWYQQILGQGPKLLIQFQNNGVVDDSQLPKDRFSAERLKGVDSTLKIQPAKLEDSAVYLCASSPRGGDTEAFFGQGTRLTVV.

This clone has a count of ten or more. The read terminates 3 residues ahead of where the CDR3 ends, so the germline J gene completes it. The chain joins TRBV6-1 to TRBJ2-7; D unclear. Trimming shortened V by 2 bases and J by 3 bases, and 14 bases separated the two germline ends. The germline gives CDR1 MNHNS, CDR2 SASEGT. The CDR3 totals 15 residues. The CDR3 DNA, read in part, is TGTGCCAGCAGTGAACTTTTTCACAGCAGCTACGAG. Translation gives CASSELFHSSYE. The complete CDR3 reads CASSELFHSSYEQYF.

This clone occurred many times. With the read ending 3 residues before the CDR3 end, the germline J gene is used to fill in that end. The chain carries TRBV20-1 and TRBJ2-6, with 7 bases matching TRBD1. Germline V gene data show CDR1 as DFQATT and CDR2 as SNEGSKA (reference sequence). The CDR3 runs to 20 residues. V was pared by 3 bases and J by 0 bases, with 17 bases of the junction left unmatched. This chain's CDR3 is CSARKPGQPRWNSGANVLTF. Incomplete CDR3 DNA: TGCAGTGCTAGGAAACCGGGACAGCCCCGATGGAACTCTGGGGCCAACGTC.

This clone has a count of ten or more. Read data end 3 residues before the CDR3 end; the end is taken from the germline J gene. The rearrangement uses TRBV28 and TRBJ1-1, with D maybe TRBD1 (5 bases). CDR3 length equals 15 residues. Trimming left V 8 bases short and J 0 bases short, with 16 bases between. Germline CDR1 MDHEN, CDR2 SYDVKM. The CDR3 spells CASRIEGRMNTEAFF. The covered CDR3 bases are TGTGCCAGCCGGATTGAGGGGCGTATGAACACTGAA.

This clone was seen many times. The read halts 3 residues ahead of the CDR3 end, with the missing end drawn from the germline J gene. The genes are TRBV20-1 and TRBJ2-7, with TRBD2 matching 9 bases. The germline V gene encodes CDR1 DFQATT and CDR2 SNEGSKA (reference sequence). Losses at the gene ends were 4 bases for V and 0 bases for J; bases not matched to a gene: 4. This CDR3 region has 14 residues. CDR3 region: CSAIAGAPSYEQYF. CDR3 bases read: TGCAGTGCTATAGCGGGGGCCCCCTCCTACGAG.

This clone was detected ten times or more. The read finishes 3 residues shy of the CDR3 end, and the germline J gene is used to complete it. The chain uses TRBV28 and TRBJ2-4; D ambiguous. Germline V gene data show CDR1 as MDHEN and CDR2 as SYDVKM. Trimming left V 6 bases short and J 0 bases short, with 12 bases between. The CDR3 is made up of 15 amino acids. The covered CDR3 bases are TGTGCCAGCAGCCCGGTGGTACTAGCCAAAAACATT. Its translation is CASSPVVLAKNI. The whole CDR3 sequence is CASSPVVLAKNIQYF. The entire variable domain, with the rest obtained from reference TRBV28 and TRBJ2-4, is as follows: DVKVTQSSRYLVKRTGEKVFLECVQDMDHENMFWYRQDPGLGLRLIYFSYDVKMKEKGDIPEGYSVSREKKERFSLILESASTNQTSMYLCASSPVVLAKNIQYFGAGTRLSVL.

This clone showed up many times. The read stops 3 residues short of the end of the CDR3; the missing end is completed from the germline J gene. The identical CDR3 is also encoded by other nucleotide sequences in the sample. This chain uses TRBV5-1 with TRBJ1-2; no definite D call. CDR3 length: 13 amino acids. V lost 0 bases, J lost 2 bases, and 5 bases lay in between. Germline V gene data show CDR1 as SGHRS and CDR2 as YFSETQ. CDR3 DNA (partial): TGCGCCAGCAGCTTGGTAGGGAACTATGGC. This translates into CASSLVGNYG. The entire CDR3 protein reads CASSLVGNYGYTF.

This clone was found many times. Coverage ceases 3 residues before the CDR3 finishes, and the germline J gene fills in the end. The chain has TRBV29-1 and TRBJ1-2; 7 bases map to TRBD1. CDR1 is SQVTM, CDR2 ANQGSEA, per germline. This CDR3 comprises 11 residues. The CDR3 reads CSVWRGQGYTF. The covered CDR3 bases are TGCAGCGTTTGGAGGGGGCAGGGC. The full variable domain, rest sourced from reference TRBV29-1 and TRBJ1-2, is SAVISQKPSRDICQRGTSLTIQCQVDSQVTMMFWYRQQPGQSLTLIATANQGSEATYESGFVIDKFPISRPNLTFSTLTVSNMSPEDSSIYLCSVWRGQGYTFGSGTRLTVV.

This clone was detected many times. CDR3 protein: CASTTKSHEQYF. The covered CDR3 bases are TGTGCCAGCACCACAAAGTCCCACGAG. The chain recombines TRBV28 with TRBJ2-7, with unresolved D. With the read ending 3 residues before the CDR3 end, the germline J gene is used to fill in that end. From germline, CDR1 is MDHEN and CDR2 SYDVKM. Trimming stripped 7 bases from V and 5 bases from J, with 12 bases between. This CDR3 is 12 amino acids long. The variable domain in full, completed from reference TRBV28 and TRBJ2-7, reads DVKVTQSSRYLVKRTGEKVFLECVQDMDHENMFWYRQDPGLGLRLIYFSYDVKMKEKGDIPEGYSVSREKKERFSLILESASTNQTSMYLCASTTKSHEQYFGPGTRLTVT.

This clone was found many times. The observed sequence ends 3 residues before the CDR3 terminus, with the missing tail filled in from the germline J gene. This chain uses TRBV2 with TRBJ1-2; D remains ambiguous. The length of the CDR3 is 13 residues. Germline CDR1 is SNHLY and CDR2 is FYNNEI. V shed 3 bases and J shed 7 bases, with 12 bases lying between them. CDR3 protein: CASSEGHSAGYTF. CDR3 DNA (partial): TGTGCCAGCAGTGAGGGCCACTCGGCTGGC.

To note about this clone: The read ends 3 residues before the CDR3 terminus; that terminus is restored from the germline J gene. This chain joins TRBV11-2 and TRBJ1-3, with a weak D call TRBD1 (6 bases). Trimming pared 3 bases from V and 0 bases from J, leaving 9 bases between. Germline CDR1 SGHAT, CDR2 FQNNGV. CDR3 length equals 15 residues. The sequenced CDR3 bases are TGTGCCAGCAGCTTCAGGGACAACTCTGGAAACACC. Translating it yields CASSFRDNSGNT. The whole CDR3 is CASSFRDNSGNTIYF.

This clone was recorded many times. Read data end 3 residues before the CDR3 end; the end is taken from the germline J gene. V usage is TRBV12-3 or TRBV12-4 and J usage is TRBJ2-1; D may be TRBD1 (6 bases). V lost 3 bases to trimming and J lost 8 bases, with 11 bases between them. The CDR3 is made up of 13 amino acids. CDR3 DNA (partial): TGTGCCAGCAGTTTGGGCAGGGGAGATGAG. Its translation: CASSLGRGDE. The full CDR3 protein reads CASSLGRGDEQFF.

This clone was counted between two and nine times. Its ends do not fully match the called genes, so a read error is possible. The read is 3 residues too short to cover the CDR3 end, so that end is filled in from the germline J gene. This sequence joins TRBV7-9 and TRBJ2-7; a weak D match, TRBD2 (5 bases). There are 13 residues in the CDR3. Germline CDR1 SEHNR, CDR2 FQNEAQ (reference sequence). CDR3 DNA (partial): TGTTCCAGTAGGAAGCCGGGGTCCTACGAG. It is translated as CSSRKPGSYE. The CDR3 as a whole reads CSSRKPGSYEQYF.

This clone has a count of ten or more. The read is 3 residues too short to cover the CDR3 end, so that end is filled in from the germline J gene. V and J are TRBV7-3 and TRBJ2-1, with 9 bases lining up with TRBD2. J gave up 5 bases and V 1 base, and 6 bases lay outside the gene matches. The CDR3 covers 16 residues. Germline values: CDR1 SGHTA, CDR2 FQGTGA. CDR3 residues: CASSLNIAGDHNEQFF. The sequenced CDR3 bases are TGTGCCAGCAGCTTAAATATAGCGGGAGACCACAATGAG.

This clone was detected ten times or more. The sequence runs out 3 residues before the end of the CDR3; the remainder is reconstructed from the germline J gene. The rearrangement uses TRBV14 and TRBJ1-6; TRBD1 aligns across 7 bases. Germline loops: CDR1 SGHDN, CDR2 FVKESK. The junction had 8 bases not matched to a gene; V was cut back by 5 bases and J by 7 bases. There are 15 residues in the CDR3. The CDR3: CASSSTGVRNSPLHF. The sequenced part of the CDR3 DNA is TGTGCCAGCAGCAGTACAGGGGTTCGGAATTCACCC. The variable domain in full, completed from reference TRBV14 and TRBJ1-6, reads EAGVTQFPSHSVIEKGQTVTLRCDPISGHDNLYWYRRVMGKEIKFLLHFVKESKQDESGMPNNRFLAERTGGTYSTLKVQPAELEDSGVYFCASSSTGVRNSPLHFGNGTRLTVT.